This is a list of T cell receptor beta chains from one sample in a study of response to subunit inactivated influenza vaccine. TCRdb re-derived calls from the RT-PCR reads in MiXCR, one entry per CDR3 protein. The repertoire holds approximately 500,000 distinct CDR3 sequences, with approximately 12% as singletons. The sequencing used PBMCs from blood, collected roughly 48 days after vaccination. Receptors were obtained from a man aged 50-59 years who received an inactivated influenza vaccine. The CDR3 runs from the conserved cysteine through the conserved F or W. Fields, in order: J gene, D gene, clone size, V gene, CDR3 protein, CDR3 DNA. A D gene is named only where the DNA matches it firmly. Size is stated for part of the rows, as once, few or many counts, or as a class when the clone is expanded.

J: TRBJ2-1
D: TRBD1
size: .
V: TRBV6-2/TRBV6-3
CDR3: CASTHNRGQVLGPLYNEQFF
DNA: TGTGCCAGCACCCACAACAGGGGGCAGGTATTAGGCCCTCTCTACAATGAGCAGTTCTTC

J: TRBJ2-2
D: .
size: few
V: TRBV5-1
CDR3: CASSLARAKELFF
DNA: TGCGCCAGCAGCTTGGCCCGGGCTAAGGAGCTGTTTTTT

J: TRBJ2-3
D: .
size: many
V: TRBV27
CDR3: CASSLSWIGADTQYF
DNA: TGTGCCAGCAGTTTATCGTGGATCGGGGCAGATACGCAGTATTTT

J: TRBJ1-4
D: TRBD1
size: .
V: TRBV5-1
CDR3: CASSQGDSTNEKLFF
DNA: TGCGCCAGCTCACAGGGGGATTCAACTAATGAAAAACTGTTTTTT

J: TRBJ1-2
D: TRBD1
size: many
V: TRBV29-1
CDR3: CSVKGTESVYGYTF
DNA: TGCAGCGTCAAAGGGACAGAATCTGTCTATGGCTACACCTTC

J: TRBJ2-1
D: TRBD1
size: .
V: TRBV6-1
CDR3: CASGDGQGHYNEQFF
DNA: TGTGCCAGCGGGGACGGACAGGGCCACTACAATGAGCAGTTCTTC

J: TRBJ2-3
D: .
size: .
V: TRBV4-2
CDR3: CASSQSLASTDTQYF
DNA: TGTGCCAGCAGCCAAAGCCTAGCGAGCACAGATACGCAGTATTTT

J: TRBJ1-2
D: .
size: .
V: TRBV5-1
CDR3: CASSLNIYGYTF
DNA: TGCGCCAGCAGCTTGAATATCTATGGCTACACCTTC

J: TRBJ2-5
D: .
size: .
V: TRBV20-1
CDR3: CSARGTRGRETQYF
DNA: TGCAGTGCACGCGGGACAAGGGGCCGGGAGACCCAGTACTTC

J: TRBJ1-2
D: .
size: few
V: TRBV5-1
CDR3: CASSLTATYGYTF
DNA: TGCGCCAGCAGCTTGACAGCGACCTATGGCTACACCTTC

J: TRBJ1-2
D: .
size: .
V: TRBV4-3
CDR3: CASSQQAEYYGYTF
DNA: TGCGCCAGCAGCCAACAGGCAGAGTACTATGGCTACACCTTC

J: TRBJ2-1
D: .
size: .
V: TRBV13
CDR3: CASSLGPRGAYNEQFF
DNA: TGTGCCAGCAGCTTAGGCCCCCGCGGCGCCTACAATGAGCAGTTCTTC

J: TRBJ1-1
D: .
size: few
V: TRBV3-1
CDR3: CASSPTQGYTEAFF
DNA: TGTGCCAGCAGCCCAACGCAGGGGTACACTGAAGCTTTCTTT

J: TRBJ2-1
D: .
size: .
V: TRBV24-1
CDR3: CATSSGGWQFF
DNA: TGTGCCACCAGTAGTGGGGGATGGCAGTTCTTC

J: TRBJ2-7
D: .
size: few
V: TRBV5-5
CDR3: CASSPGATSYLSEQYF
DNA: TGTGCCAGCAGCCCGGGGGCTACATCCTACCTCTCCGAGCAGTACTTC

J: TRBJ2-7
D: .
size: few
V: TRBV12-3/TRBV12-4
CDR3: CASSFGQAPTYEQYF
DNA: TGTGCCAGCAGTTTTGGGCAGGCCCCTACCTACGAGCAGTACTTC

J: TRBJ2-1
D: TRBD2
size: few
V: TRBV12-3/TRBV12-4
CDR3: CATAQTSGNNEQFF
DNA: TGTGCCACGGCACAGACTAGCGGGAACAATGAGCAGTTCTTC

J: TRBJ2-1
D: TRBD2
size: .
V: TRBV28
CDR3: CASRSLAGVVNEQFF
DNA: TGTGCCAGCAGGTCACTAGCGGGGGTTGTCAATGAGCAGTTCTTC

J: TRBJ2-2
D: TRBD1
size: .
V: TRBV6-5
CDR3: CASSYSGTGRGGELFF
DNA: TGTGCCAGCAGTTACTCCGGGACAGGCCGCGGCGGGGAGCTGTTTTTT

J: TRBJ2-1
D: .
size: few
V: TRBV7-7
CDR3: CASSLGGWANEQFF
DNA: TGTGCCAGCAGCTTAGGGGGATGGGCCAATGAGCAGTTCTTC

J: TRBJ2-1
D: .
size: .
V: TRBV6-4
CDR3: CASSDSPTPVSEQFF
DNA: TGTGCCAGCAGTGACTCGCCCACTCCGGTCAGTGAGCAGTTCTTC

J: TRBJ1-4
D: .
size: .
V: TRBV27
CDR3: CASSYATNEKLFF
DNA: TGTGCCAGCAGCTACGCAACTAATGAAAAACTGTTTTTT

J: TRBJ2-2
D: .
size: many
V: TRBV11-2
CDR3: CASSLDGRNTGELFF
DNA: TGTGCCAGCAGCTTAGATGGGCGCAACACCGGGGAGCTGTTTTTT

J: TRBJ2-1
D: TRBD2
size: .
V: TRBV24-1
CDR3: CATSDTTSGSYNEQFF
DNA: TGTGCCACCAGTGATACTACTAGCGGGAGCTACAATGAGCAGTTCTTC

J: TRBJ1-1
D: .
size: .
V: TRBV7-9
CDR3: CASSSFRQQYTEAFF
DNA: TGTGCCAGCAGCTCCTTTCGACAGCAATACACTGAAGCTTTCTTT

J: TRBJ1-3
D: .
size: many
V: TRBV5-1
CDR3: CASSLGSGTSSGNTIYF
DNA: TGCGCCAGCAGCTTGGGGTCGGGGACAAGCTCTGGAAACACCATATATTTT

J: TRBJ2-5
D: TRBD1
size: many
V: TRBV5-5
CDR3: CASSLVQPSKTGQETQYF
DNA: TGTGCCAGCAGCTTGGTCCAACCCTCAAAGACAGGGCAAGAGACCCAGTACTTC

J: TRBJ2-1
D: .
size: many
V: TRBV24-1
CDR3: CATSDDLGAQFF
DNA: TGTGCCACCAGTGACGATTTAGGAGCTCAGTTCTTC

J: TRBJ2-7
D: .
size: few
V: TRBV20-1
CDR3: CSARGQDGKYEQYF
DNA: TGCAGTGCTAGAGGGCAGGACGGGAAATACGAGCAGTACTTC

J: TRBJ1-6
D: .
size: few
V: TRBV7-2
CDR3: CASSLVSQGWGSPLHF
DNA: TGTGCCAGCAGCTTAGTATCCCAGGGATGGGGTTCACCCCTCCACTTT

J: TRBJ1-5
D: TRBD1
size: few
V: TRBV6-5
CDR3: CASSSGTGRSNQPQHF
DNA: TGTGCCAGCAGTTCGGGGACAGGGAGGAGCAATCAGCCCCAGCATTTT

J: TRBJ1-1
D: TRBD1
size: few
V: TRBV7-9
CDR3: CASSLTGTGSAEAFF
DNA: TGTGCCAGCAGCTTGACCGGGACAGGGTCGGCTGAAGCTTTCTTT

J: TRBJ1-1
D: .
size: .
V: TRBV5-1
CDR3: CASRSGIGANTEAFF
DNA: TGCGCCAGCAGATCGGGGATTGGGGCCAACACTGAAGCTTTCTTT

J: TRBJ2-7
D: TRBD2
size: .
V: TRBV10-3
CDR3: CAISDVASGGYEQYF
DNA: TGTGCCATCAGTGATGTGGCTAGCGGGGGCTACGAGCAGTACTTC

J: TRBJ1-6
D: .
size: many
V: TRBV12-3/TRBV12-4
CDR3: CASSFNGTPRNPLHF
DNA: TGTGCCAGCAGCTTTAACGGGACCCCTAGAAACCCCCTCCACTTT

J: TRBJ2-1
D: .
size: .
V: TRBV5-6
CDR3: CASTFVRFSYNEQFF
DNA: TGTGCCAGCACCTTCGTTCGTTTTTCCTACAATGAGCAGTTCTTC

J: TRBJ1-2
D: .
size: few
V: TRBV6-5
CDR3: CASSYYGSGYTF
DNA: TGTGCCAGCAGTTACTACGGGAGTGGCTACACCTTC

J: TRBJ2-1
D: TRBD2
size: few
V: TRBV5-1
CDR3: CASSVRGGGGSDFSYNEQFF
DNA: TGCGCCAGCAGCGTTCGAGGCGGGGGGGGAAGTGATTTCTCCTACAATGAGCAGTTCTTC

J: TRBJ1-2
D: .
size: .
V: TRBV7-2
CDR3: CASSWGGSGYTF
DNA: TGTGCCAGCAGCTGGGGTGGCTCTGGCTACACCTTC

J: TRBJ2-7
D: TRBD1
size: .
V: TRBV29-1
CDR3: CSVARQGRYEQYF
DNA: TGCAGCGTTGCAAGACAGGGGAGGTACGAGCAGTACTTC

J: TRBJ2-7
D: TRBD2
size: .
V: TRBV7-2
CDR3: CASSTGLAGRYEQYF
DNA: TGTGCCAGCAGCACCGGACTAGCGGGAAGGTACGAGCAGTACTTC

J: TRBJ2-1
D: .
size: few
V: TRBV5-1
CDR3: CASSLSLDLSYNEQFF
DNA: TGCGCCAGCAGCTTGTCCCTGGACCTCTCCTACAATGAGCAGTTCTTC

J: TRBJ2-1
D: TRBD1
size: once
V: TRBV6-2/TRBV6-3
CDR3: CASSSGTGIDEQFF
DNA: TGTGCCAGCAGTTCCGGGACAGGTATAGATGAGCAGTTCTTC

J: TRBJ2-2
D: .
size: few
V: TRBV20-1
CDR3: CSARVNRRYTGELFF
DNA: TGCAGTGCTAGAGTCAACAGGCGATACACCGGGGAGCTGTTTTTT

J: TRBJ2-2
D: TRBD1
size: few
V: TRBV6-1
CDR3: CASSSAGTGGTGELFF
DNA: TGTGCCAGCAGCAGCGCCGGGACAGGGGGTACCGGGGAGCTGTTTTTT

J: TRBJ2-1
D: .
size: .
V: TRBV11-3
CDR3: CASSPPGTYHEQFF
DNA: TGTGCCAGCAGCCCCCCCGGGACATACCATGAGCAGTTCTTC

J: TRBJ1-1
D: TRBD1
size: .
V: TRBV5-5
CDR3: CASSLGPGQGAEAFF
DNA: TGTGCCAGCAGCTTGGGACCGGGACAGGGGGCCGAAGCTTTCTTT

J: TRBJ2-5
D: .
size: .
V: TRBV4-3
CDR3: CASSQAIVETQYF
DNA: TGCGCCAGCAGCCAAGCCATAGTAGAGACCCAGTACTTC

J: TRBJ2-3
D: TRBD1
size: few
V: TRBV6-1
CDR3: CASSRDRDTDTQYF
DNA: TGTGCCAGCAGTAGGGACAGGGACACAGATACGCAGTATTTT

J: TRBJ2-1
D: .
size: many
V: TRBV7-2
CDR3: CASRLGGAVNEQFF
DNA: TGTGCCAGCAGGTTAGGGGGGGCGGTGAATGAGCAGTTCTTC

J: TRBJ1-6
D: TRBD1
size: .
V: TRBV20-1
CDR3: CSAGDRSYNSPLHF
DNA: TGCAGTGCAGGGGACAGATCCTATAATTCACCCCTCCACTTT

J: TRBJ1-1
D: .
size: few
V: TRBV7-2
CDR3: CASSPPPRSLGNTEAFF
DNA: TGTGCCAGCAGCCCCCCCCCACGGAGTTTGGGGAACACTGAAGCTTTCTTT

J: TRBJ2-7
D: TRBD1
size: few
V: TRBV12-3/TRBV12-4
CDR3: CASSLDRVHEQYF
DNA: TGTGCCAGCAGTTTGGACAGGGTGCACGAGCAGTACTTC

J: TRBJ2-3
D: .
size: few
V: TRBV16
CDR3: CASSQSLSVTDTQYF
DNA: TGTGCCAGCAGCCAATCCTTGTCAGTCACAGATACGCAGTATTTT